The TCR beta chain described here comes from a study of a mutant IDH1 vaccine in newly diagnosed glioma. Per the germline V gene, CDR1 is SNHLY and CDR2 is FYNNEI. J gave up 5 bases and V 5 bases, and 3 bases lay outside the gene matches. The CDR3 is 13 amino acids. About this clone: What it binds is not known.

Assay: immunoSEQ multiplex PCR; the TCRdb copy retains only in-frame clones and omits some. Of about 59,000 clones listed, 80% to 85% are singletons. Noted time point: week 47, end of study. Alongside topical imiquimod, each dose of vaccine comprised 300 ug of mutant IDH1 20-mer peptide. The source was PBMCs, collected from a glioma patient whose treatment included an IDH1 peptide vaccine. This TCR derives from a man aged 25 to 40 with glioma. The chain recombines TRBV2 with TRBJ1-1; TRBD1 matches at 9 bases. Here the CDR3 DNA reads TGTGCCAGCAGTCACAGGGGGCAGACTGAAGCTTTCTTT. Translating it yields CASSHRGQTEAFF. Based on the CDR3 plus reference TRBV2 and TRBJ1-1, the full variable domain is EPEVTQTPSHQVTQMGQEVILRCVPISNHLYFYWYRQILGQKVEFLVSFYNNEISEKSEIFDDQFSVERPDGSNFTLKIRSTKLEDSAMYFCASSHRGQTEAFFGQGTRLTVV.